This T cell receptor beta chain was recorded in a study of T-cell reconstitution after alpha-beta-depleted transplantation in children. This sample's TCRbeta library carried unique molecular identifier barcodes. TCRdb re-called the PCR reads through MiXCR, storing one row per CDR3 protein. The data contain roughly 300,000 distinct CDR3 sequences, 10% of them seen just once; the ten biggest clones take up roughly 2.5%. The CDR3 is 13 residues long. The germline CDR1 and CDR2 sequences are SGHTA and FQGTGA. With 5 bases clipped from V and 7 bases from J, the junction kept 6 bases outside the gene matches.

This TCR was sampled from a human donor who donated a stem cell graft to a child with acute lymphoblastic leukemia. J is TRBJ1-1 and V is TRBV7-3; 8 positions agree with TRBD1. The source was PBMCs from the stem cell graft donor, collected from the stem cell graft. Here the CDR3 DNA reads TGTGCCAGCAGCCTAAGAGGGACAGGTGAAGCTTTCTTT. Amino acids: CASSLRGTGEAFF.